Sequencing of this T cell receptor beta chain was carried out in a study of regulatory T cells in long-lasting Graves disease. Germline loops: CDR1 SGHNT, CDR2 YENEEA. Trimming removed 4 bases at V and 5 bases at J, with 15 bases between. The CDR3 consists of 15 residues. Time point in this sample: newly diagnosed GD, antithyroid drugs for less than 3 months. TCR sequences were obtained from RNA taken from PBMCs. General study findings and limits: Patients whose Graves' disease persisted exhibited lower TCR diversity than those newly diagnosed.

This clonotype was counted ten times or more. The antigen is not known. To make TCR beta libraries, researchers used iRepertoire HTBI primers and Arm-PCR of CDR3 regions. TCRdb analysed the multiplex PCR reads with MiXCR anew, one entry per CDR3 protein. The sample consists of 350,000 to 450,000 distinct CDR3 sequences, approximately 15% of them appearing once. The sample was also linked to a second study, of T cells in Graves' hyperthyroidism and ophthalmopathy.

The sample in question was peripheral blood mononuclear cells (PBMCs), obtained at new diagnosis, from a patient treated with antithyroid drugs. The chain is built from TRBV11-3 and TRBJ2-1; the D is unclear. The TCR originated in a woman aged 40-49 years with Graves disease. CDR3 nucleotides: TGTGCCAGCAGCTCAGAGGCTCTACCAAACAATGAGCAGTTCTTC. This codes for CASSSEALPNNEQFF.